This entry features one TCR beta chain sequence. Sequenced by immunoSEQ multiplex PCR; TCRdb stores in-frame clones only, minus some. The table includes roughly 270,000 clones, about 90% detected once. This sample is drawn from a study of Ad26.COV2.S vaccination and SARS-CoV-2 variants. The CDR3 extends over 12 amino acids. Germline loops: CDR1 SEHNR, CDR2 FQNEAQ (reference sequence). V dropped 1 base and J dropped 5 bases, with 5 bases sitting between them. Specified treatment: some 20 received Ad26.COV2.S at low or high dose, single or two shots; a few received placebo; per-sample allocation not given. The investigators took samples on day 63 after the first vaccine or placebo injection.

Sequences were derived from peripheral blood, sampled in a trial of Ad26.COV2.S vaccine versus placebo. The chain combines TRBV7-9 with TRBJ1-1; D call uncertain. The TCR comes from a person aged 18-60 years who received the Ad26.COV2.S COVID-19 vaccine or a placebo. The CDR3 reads CASSLGRTEAFF. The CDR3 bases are TGTGCCAGCAGCTTAGGGAGGACTGAAGCTTTCTTT.